This T cell receptor (beta chain) was recorded in a study of cytomegalovirus exposure and HLA in healthy donors. Findings and limits, study-wide: Associated with cytomegalovirus, according to the listing, were 150 to 200 TCR beta chains. Presence/absence analyses treated sequencing depth as roughly uniform across donors.

On this clone itself: Its antigen remains unidentified.

The CDR3 sequence is 11 residues long. The germline V gene has CDR1 MNHEY and CDR2 SVGAGI. Trimming left V 5 bases short and J 4 bases short, with 5 bases between. Researchers ran the PCR with 60 Vbeta and 13 Jbeta primers. The protocol was immunoSEQ multiplex PCR, while the TCRdb copy is restricted to in-frame clones and leaves out a portion. The sample contains under 250,000 clones, about 77% of which appear only once. This sequence was found in a woman under 40 in good health and CMV-seronegative. The sample was PBMCs. The chain employs TRBV6-5 and TRBJ1-2, with D unresolved. The CDR3 region has the DNA TGTGCCAGCAGTGCCGGCTATGGCTACACCTTC. It specifies CASSAGYGYTF.